The 17 T cell receptor beta chains reported below all come from one sample, sequenced in a study of a mutant IDH1 vaccine in newly diagnosed glioma (dated by TCRdb to about 2021). The time point label, as the study defines it: week 11, during vaccination. Every vaccine dose consisted of 300 ug of a 20-mer mutant IDH1 peptide in Montanide, administered subcutaneously together with topical imiquimod. The library was generated by the immunoSEQ multiplex PCR assay. TCRdb provides this immuneACCESS table in a form limited to in-frame rearrangements. Some clones are lacking; in checked studies, under half of them reflect an unresolved V gene, and why the rest are absent is not known. The table for this sample lists tens of thousands of clones; roughly 85% of them were counted only once. The ten largest account for 6.5% to 9% of the sample. Their target antigens are unknown. The sequencing used PBMCs, collected from a glioma patient whose treatment included an IDH1 peptide vaccine. The receptor set was obtained from a man aged 35-49 years with glioma.

V usage is TRBV11-2 and J usage is TRBJ2-5, with a tentative D call TRBD1 (6 bases). V was cut by 3 bases and J by 2 bases, with 10 bases left in between. Germline V lookup: CDR1 SGHAT, CDR2 FQNNGV. The CDR3 has 14 residues. CDR3 bases: TGTGCCAGCAGCTTCCAGACAGGTCAAGAGACCCAGTACTTC. Translation: CASSFQTGQETQYF.

In its sample, this clone was seen a few times. The chain uses TRBV7-9 and TRBJ1-2; D is uncertain. Trimming removed 1 base from V and 3 bases from J, with 9 bases in between. This CDR3 has 14 residues. Germline V lookup: CDR1 SEHNR, CDR2 FQNEAQ (reference sequence). The CDR3 sequence is CASSLEGGHYGYTF. CDR3 coding DNA: TGTGCCAGCAGCTTAGAAGGCGGCCACTATGGCTACACCTTC.

The chain couples TRBV12-2 to TRBJ2-1; TRBD2, the table's D call, was not compared with the DNA. TRBV12-2 represents a pseudogene. The CDR3 length is 15 residues. CDR3 in DNA: TGTGCAAGTCGCTTGTGGACTAGCGGCCACAATGAGCAGTTCTTC. This codes for CASRLWTSGHNEQFF.

The rearrangement links TRBV5-1 to TRBJ1-1; 11 bases align to TRBD1. With 7 bases clipped from V and 4 bases from J, the junction kept 9 bases outside the gene matches. Germline V gene data show CDR1 as SGHRS and CDR2 as YFSETQ. There are 15 residues in the CDR3. The CDR3 spells CASSGQGGSLTEAFF. In DNA, the CDR3 is TGCGCCAGCTCGGGACAGGGGGGAAGTCTCACTGAAGCTTTCTTT.

The chain uses TRBV12-5 and TRBJ2-3, with TRBD2 matching 7 bases. Germline V gene sequence: CDR1 LGHNT, CDR2 FRNRAP. CDR3 length: 12 residues. CDR3 protein: CAVSGATDTQYF. CDR3 bases: TGTGCCGTGAGCGGGGCCACAGATACGCAGTATTTT.

The gene calls are TRBV19 and TRBJ2-7; TRBD1 or TRBD2 may be the D gene (5 bases each). Germline V gene lookup returns CDR1 LNHDA and CDR2 SQIVND (reference sequence). Deletions cut 8 bases from V and 1 base from J, with 9 bases between. The CDR3 spans 12 residues. CDR3 region: CASRDRSYEQYF. The DNA for the CDR3 is TGTGCCAGTCGGGACCGATCCTACGAGCAGTACTTC. The whole variable domain, filled in from reference TRBV19 and TRBJ2-7, reads DGGITQSPKYLFRKEGQNVTLSCEQNLNHDAMYWYRQDPGQGLRLIYYSQIVNDFQKGDIAEGYSVSREKKESFPLTVTSAQKNPTAFYLCASRDRSYEQYFGPGTRLTVT.

The chain has TRBV19 and TRBJ2-7; a weak D match, TRBD1 (6 bases). Trimming shortened V by 3 bases and J by 2 bases, and 11 bases separated the two germline ends. Germline values: CDR1 LNHDA, CDR2 SQIVND (reference sequence). The CDR3 covers 14 residues. The CDR3 coding sequence is TGTGCCAGTAGTATCGGACAGAATCCCTACGAGCAGTACTTC. Protein product: CASSIGQNPYEQYF.

The V call is TRBV6-6, the J call TRBJ2-2; either TRBD1 or TRBD2 may supply D (5 bases each). Germline V gives CDR1 MNHNY, CDR2 SVGAGI (reference sequence). CDR3 length: 15 amino acids. V was shortened by 6 bases and J by 5 bases, with 16 bases between the two germline ends. The CDR3 region is CASRQSRAGTGELFF. The CDR3, as DNA: TGTGCCAGCAGACAGTCGAGGGCAGGGACCGGGGAGCTGTTTTTT.

The CDR3 DNA reads as TGTGCCAGTAGTGAGGGGGTAAAGACCGGGGAGCTGTTTTTT. Translated: CASSEGVKTGELFF. The gene calls are TRBV19 and TRBJ2-2, with a tentative D call TRBD1 (6 bases). CDR3 length: 14 residues. The V gene's germline CDR1 is LNHDA and CDR2 SQIVND (reference sequence). V gave up 5 bases and J gave up 5 bases, with 12 bases separating them.

Notes on this clone: The same CDR3 can be traced to other DNA sequences in this sample. The V call is TRBV18, the J call TRBJ2-3; no firm D call. From germline, CDR1 is KGHSH and CDR2 LQKENI. This CDR3 is built from 12 residues. V lost 6 bases, J lost 0 bases, and 4 bases lay in between. CDR3 coding DNA: TGTGCCAGCTCTTTTAGCACAGATACGCAGTATTTT. Protein sequence: CASSFSTDTQYF.

This clone was counted between two and nine times. The rearrangement joins TRBV19 to TRBJ2-7; no firm D call. Germline V gene sequence: CDR1 LNHDA, CDR2 SQIVND (reference sequence). V lost 0 bases to trimming and J lost 2 bases, with 8 bases between them. The CDR3 sequence is 14 residues long. In nucleotides, the CDR3 is TGTGCCAGTAGTATAGACAGGTCACCCTACGAGCAGTACTTC. It specifies CASSIDRSPYEQYF.

A few counts support this clone. This sequence joins TRBV6-1 and TRBJ1-5, with 8 positions matching TRBD1. This CDR3 spans 15 amino acids. Germline V lookup: CDR1 MNHNS, CDR2 SASEGT. After removal of 2 bases from V and 6 bases from J, the junction contained 6 bases not matched to a gene. CDR3: CASSEIAGGVQPQHF. The CDR3 region has the DNA TGTGCCAGCAGTGAAATCGCAGGGGGCGTTCAGCCCCAGCATTTT.

The genes are TRBV7-8 and TRBJ1-1, with D unclear. V was shortened by 4 bases and J by 3 bases, with 18 bases between the two germline ends. Germline lookup yields CDR1 SGHVS and CDR2 FQNEAQ. The CDR3 covers 16 residues. The DNA of the CDR3 is TGTGCCAGCAGCTCGGCGGTCTTAAGGAGGGACACTGAAGCTTTCTTT. Amino acid sequence: CASSSAVLRRDTEAFF.

This clone was counted between two and nine times. This rearrangement joins TRBV2 to TRBJ2-2; 7 nucleotides align to TRBD1. The germline CDR1 and CDR2 sequences are SNHLY and FYNNEI. This CDR3 has 15 residues. The junction had 3 bases not matched to a gene; V was cut back by 4 bases and J by 1 base. The CDR3 loop is CASSGQGLNTGELFF. In DNA, the CDR3 is TGTGCCAGCAGTGGACAGGGCTTGAACACCGGGGAGCTGTTTTTT.

V and J are TRBV7-9 and TRBJ2-5; 7 bases agree with TRBD1. Trimming took 5 bases from V and 3 from J; bases not matched to a gene: 9. From germline, CDR1 is SEHNR and CDR2 FQNEAQ (reference sequence). The CDR3 sequence is 15 residues long. The CDR3 is CASSTGARREETQYF. As DNA, the CDR3 is TGTGCCAGCAGCACAGGGGCAAGAAGAGAAGAGACCCAGTACTTC. Full variable domain (remainder filled in from reference TRBV7-9 and TRBJ2-5): DTGVSQNPRHKITKRGQNVTFRCDPISEHNRLYWYRQTLGQGPEFLTYFQNEAQLEKSRLLSDRFSAERPKGSFSTLEIQRTEQGDSAMYLCASSTGARREETQYFGPGTRLLVL.

This chain connects TRBV19 to TRBJ2-1, with D maybe TRBD2 (6 bases). Deletions cut 7 bases from V and 7 bases from J, with 23 bases between. The CDR3 extends over 16 amino acids. Germline lookup yields CDR1 LNHDA and CDR2 SQIVND (reference sequence). CDR3 in amino acids: CASKSHRGTPGNEQFF. In DNA, the CDR3 is TGTGCCAGTAAATCCCACCGCGGGACCCCCGGAAATGAGCAGTTCTTC.

The CDR3, as DNA: TGTGCCGCGCGCGGGGCCTTCACAGATACGCAGTATTTT. Protein: CAARGAFTDTQYF. The J gene is TRBJ2-3, the V gene TRBV6-5; tentative D call: TRBD2 (6 bases). CDR3 length: 13 amino acids. CDR1 is MNHEY, CDR2 SVGAGI, per germline. Trimming removed 11 bases from V and 2 bases from J, with 14 bases in between.